The 21 T cell receptor beta chains in this list originate from one sample, sequenced in a study of post-analysis software for immune sequencing data. Every TCR beta cDNA library bore unique molecular identifiers. Using its own MiXCR run on the PCR reads, TCRdb lists one record per CDR3 protein. The data contain 430,000 or so distinct CDR3 sequences, roughly 38% of them singletons. Points from the study as a whole: When patients were compared with controls, about 5 TRBV segments were more frequent, TRBV5-6, TRBV5-1 and TRBV20-1 among them.

What these receptors recognize is not known. The sample consisted of blood. The receptors were gathered from a girl under 10 years old with multiple sclerosis.

The gene calls are TRBV10-3 and TRBJ2-6; no firm D call. Deletions cut 3 bases from V and 2 bases from J, with 11 bases between. The CDR3 length is 16 residues. Germline CDR1 is ENHRY and CDR2 is SYGVKD. CDR3 sequence: CAISDVPGAGANVLTF. The DNA for the CDR3 is TGTGCCATCAGTGATGTACCCGGAGCTGGGGCCAACGTCCTGACTTTC.

In this sample, this clonotype turned up a few times. This chain uses TRBV20-1 with TRBJ1-6; TRBD1 is a possible D gene (6 bases). The CDR3 is made up of 10 amino acids. Trimming left V 3 bases short and J 14 bases short, with 8 bases between. The germline V gene has CDR1 DFQATT and CDR2 SNEGSKA (reference sequence). CDR3 region: CSARGGSLHF. The DNA of the CDR3 is TGCAGTGCTAGGGGGGGCTCCCTCCACTTT.

The gene calls are TRBV10-3 and TRBJ1-1, with D possibly being TRBD1 (5 bases). V was shortened by 11 bases and J by 1 base, with 8 bases between the two germline ends. Germline loops: CDR1 ENHRY, CDR2 SYGVKD. CDR3 length equals 11 residues. The CDR3 DNA reads TGTGCCGTCGGACAGAACACTGAAGCTTTCTTT. It specifies CAVGQNTEAFF.

The table lists this clonotype with a few counts. The chain joins TRBV29-1 to TRBJ2-7; no reliable D call. Germline V gene sequence: CDR1 SQVTM, CDR2 ANQGSEA. The CDR3 extends over 13 amino acids. V lost 1 base and J 0 bases, leaving 7 bases between the germline ends. In DNA form, the CDR3 reads TGCAGCGTTGAAGGGGGAACCTCCTACGAGCAGTACTTC. Protein product: CSVEGGTSYEQYF.

This clonotype was observed a few times. The V and J genes are TRBV24-1 and TRBJ2-3, with a possible D match to TRBD2 (5 bases). The V end was cut by 0 bases, the J end by 0 bases, with 9 bases between. CDR3 length equals 16 residues. The germline V gene has CDR1 KGHDR and CDR2 SFDVKD. CDR3 sequence (DNA): TGTGCCACCAGTGATTTGGAGGGAGACAGCACAGATACGCAGTATTTT. As protein: CATSDLEGDSTDTQYF.

The chain combines TRBV9 with TRBJ2-1, with 9 bases identical to TRBD2. Germline values: CDR1 SGDLS, CDR2 YYNGEE. This CDR3 has 15 amino acids. V lost 4 bases, J lost 12 bases, and 14 bases stayed unmatched. CDR3 sequence reads: CASSPYMAGGSGQFF. The CDR3 coding sequence is TGTGCCAGCAGCCCGTACATGGCGGGAGGGAGTGGGCAGTTCTTC.

V and J are TRBV7-8 and TRBJ2-1, with 8 bases identical to TRBD2. The CDR3 is 16 residues long. The germline gives CDR1 SGHVS, CDR2 FQNEAQ. The V and J ends lost 3 bases and 7 bases, in that order; junction bases with no gene match: 11. The CDR3 DNA reads as TGTGCCAGCAGCTTGGAGCGGGTAGCGGGGCGGAATGAGCAGTTCTTC. Encoded protein: CASSLERVAGRNEQFF. Full variable domain (outside the CDR3, taken from reference TRBV7-8 and TRBJ2-1): GAGVSQSPRYKVAKRGQDVALRCDPISGHVSLFWYQQALGQGPEFLTYFQNEAQLDKSGLPSDRFFAERPEGSVSTLKIQRTQQEDSAVYLCASSLERVAGRNEQFFGPGTRLTVL.

This clonotype was seen a single time. The J gene is TRBJ2-1, the V gene TRBV6-6, with no clear D. Looked up from germline, CDR1 is MNHNY and CDR2 is SVGAGI (reference sequence). V was shortened by 7 bases and J by 0 bases, with 16 bases between the two germline ends. The CDR3 length is 16 residues. In DNA form, the CDR3 reads TGTGCCAGCACCGACGGCCAGCGTAGCTCCTACAATGAGCAGTTCTTC. This encodes CASTDGQRSSYNEQFF.

The J gene is TRBJ2-5, the V gene TRBV10-3; tentatively, D is TRBD1 (5 bases). The J call may be faulty, since TRBJ2-7 better matches the DNA end. There are 14 residues in the CDR3. In germline, CDR1 is ENHRY, CDR2 SYGVKD. CDR3: CAISGQPSSNEQYF. The CDR3 DNA follows: TGTGCCATCAGTGGACAGCCGTCAAGCAACGAGCAGTACTTC.

V and J are TRBV20-1 and TRBJ1-4, with 12 bases identical to TRBD1. Germline V gene sequence: CDR1 DFQATT, CDR2 SNEGSKA (reference sequence). After removal of 5 bases from V and 3 bases from J, the junction contained 7 bases not matched to a gene. The length of the CDR3 is 16 residues. The CDR3 DNA sequence: TGCAGTGCTGCCGGGACAGGGGGCTTTGCTAATGAAAAACTGTTTTTT. It encodes CSAAGTGGFANEKLFF.

The chain joins TRBV12-3 or TRBV12-4 to TRBJ1-1; D not certain. Between the trimmed V and J ends, which lost 5 bases and 3 bases, there was a span of 13 bases. CDR3 length: 14 amino acids. CDR3 in amino acids: CASSRPDMDTEAFF. The CDR3, as DNA: TGTGCCAGCAGTCGCCCAGACATGGACACTGAAGCTTTCTTT.

This chain uses TRBV14 with TRBJ1-1, with a tentative D call TRBD1 (6 bases). The ends were cut back, 1 base at V and 6 bases at J, with 6 bases in the middle. CDR1 and CDR2 (germline): SGHDN, FVKESK. This CDR3 region has 12 residues. Here the CDR3 DNA reads TGTGCCAGCAGCCAAGGGGGGCCTGAAGCTTTCTTT. Amino acids: CASSQGGPEAFF. Full variable domain (missing parts from reference TRBV14 and TRBJ1-1): EAGVTQFPSHSVIEKGQTVTLRCDPISGHDNLYWYRRVMGKEIKFLLHFVKESKQDESGMPNNRFLAERTGGTYSTLKVQPAELEDSGVYFCASSQGGPEAFFGQGTRLTVV.

CDR3 bases: TGTGCCAGCAGCATAAGGAGGGCCCAAGAGACCCAGTACTTC. This translates into CASSIRRAQETQYF. V usage is TRBV21-1 and J usage is TRBJ2-5; the D call TRBD2 from the table was never checked on the DNA. TRBV21-1 is a documented pseudogene. The CDR3 covers 14 residues.

This clonotype was counted between two and nine times. Here the CDR3 reads CASSWGRYEQYF. The CDR3 DNA sequence: TGTGCCAGCAGTTGGGGGCGATACGAGCAGTACTTC. V and J are TRBV28 and TRBJ2-7, with D possibly matching TRBD1 (6 bases). CDR3 length: 12 amino acids. Trimming cost V 4 bases and J 4 bases, with 8 bases left between them. Germline CDR1 MDHEN, CDR2 SYDVKM.

This clonotype was detected a few times. V usage is TRBV6-6 and J usage is TRBJ2-3; the match to TRBD1 covers 8 bases. The CDR3 runs 14 residues. V was pared by 7 bases and J by 3 bases, with 6 bases of the junction left unmatched. Germline V gene lookup returns CDR1 MNHNY and CDR2 SVGAGI (reference sequence). For the CDR3, the DNA is TGTGCCAGCACCCGACAGGGGAAAACAGATACGCAGTATTTT. Protein sequence: CASTRQGKTDTQYF.

The chain combines TRBV7-3 with TRBJ2-7; weak D call: TRBD1 (5 bases). This CDR3 spans 15 amino acids. Trimming pared 1 base from V and 3 bases from J, leaving 13 bases between. The germline gives CDR1 SGHTA, CDR2 FQGTGA. The CDR3, as DNA: TGTGCCAGCAGCTTAAGGGGCCCCTATATCTACGAGCAGTACTTC. Encoded protein: CASSLRGPYIYEQYF.

The chain employs TRBV12-3 or TRBV12-4 and TRBJ2-1; D is perhaps TRBD1 (8 bases). With 6 bases removed from V and 2 bases from J, the gap between germline ends came to 14 bases. The CDR3 length is 15 residues. The CDR3 sequence is CASSNTGGAYNEQFF. The CDR3 coding sequence is TGTGCCAGCAGCAATACAGGGGGGGCCTACAATGAGCAGTTCTTC.

V is TRBV20-1 and J is TRBJ2-1; D is possibly TRBD2 (6 bases). The CDR3 is made up of 15 amino acids. The germline V and J ends were trimmed by 3 bases and 9 bases, with 21 bases remaining between them. Germline V gene sequence: CDR1 DFQATT, CDR2 SNEGSKA (reference sequence). DNA for the CDR3: TGCAGTGCTAGGACTAGACATTTAATTTACGGTGAGCAGTTCTTC. Amino acid sequence: CSARTRHLIYGEQFF.

The J gene is TRBJ2-7, the V gene TRBV20-1; D uncertain. CDR1 is DFQATT and CDR2 is SNEGSKA in the germline V gene (reference sequence). Trimming cost V 5 bases and J 0 bases, with 14 bases left between them. The CDR3 consists of 14 residues. CDR3 in amino acids: CSASGRRPSYEQYF. The DNA of the CDR3 is TGCAGTGCTTCTGGCCGCAGACCCTCCTACGAGCAGTACTTC.

In its sample, this clonotype was seen a few times. This sequence joins TRBV5-1 and TRBJ2-3; tentatively, D is TRBD1 (7 bases). The CDR3 runs to 15 residues. The V end lost 5 bases, the J end lost 6 bases, and 19 bases lay between the germline ends. CDR1 is SGHRS and CDR2 is YFSETQ in the germline V gene. CDR3 sequence reads: CASSLRDSLWDTQYF. CDR3 DNA sequence: TGCGCCAGCAGTTTGCGGGACAGTCTTTGGGATACGCAGTATTTT.

This clonotype has ten or more counts. The V gene is TRBV7-8, the J gene TRBJ1-2; TRBD1 might be the D (6 bases). This CDR3 region has 13 residues. The germline gives CDR1 SGHVS, CDR2 FQNEAQ. V dropped 3 bases and J dropped 7 bases, with 12 bases sitting between them. The CDR3 protein is CASSFGGGVGYTF. CDR3 coding DNA: TGTGCCAGCAGCTTTGGCGGGGGCGTTGGCTACACCTTC.